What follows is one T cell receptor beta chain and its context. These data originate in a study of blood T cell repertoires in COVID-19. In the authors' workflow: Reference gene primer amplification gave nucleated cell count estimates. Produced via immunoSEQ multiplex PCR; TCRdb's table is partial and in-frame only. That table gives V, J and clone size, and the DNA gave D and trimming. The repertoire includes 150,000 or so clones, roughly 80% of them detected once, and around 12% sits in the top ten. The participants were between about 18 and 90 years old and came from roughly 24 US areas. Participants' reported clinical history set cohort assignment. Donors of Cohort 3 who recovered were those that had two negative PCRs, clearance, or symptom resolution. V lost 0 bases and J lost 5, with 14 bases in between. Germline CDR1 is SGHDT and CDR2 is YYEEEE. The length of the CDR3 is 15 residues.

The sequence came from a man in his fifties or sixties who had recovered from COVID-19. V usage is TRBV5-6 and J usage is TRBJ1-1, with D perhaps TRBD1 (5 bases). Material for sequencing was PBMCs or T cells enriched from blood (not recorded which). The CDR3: CASSLGAGLYTEAFF. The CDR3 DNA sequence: TGTGCCAGCAGCTTGGGGGCAGGGTTGTATACTGAAGCTTTCTTT.